The 4 T cell receptor beta chains given below trace back to one sample, sequenced in a study of T cell repertoires and HLA-DP antigens. These receptors have no identified antigens. TCRdb keeps only in-frame clones here, not all; method: immunoSEQ multiplex PCR. The sample contains approximately 89,000 clones, about 89% of which appear only once. Sequenced input: CD4+ T cells from PBMCs. The origin of the receptors is a man aged 45 to 65 in good health and CMV-seronegative.

V is TRBV6-1 and J is TRBJ2-7, with 11 bases aligning to TRBD2. V trimming: 8 bases; J trimming: 4 bases; junction bases outside the gene matches: 7. This CDR3 spans 14 amino acids. Germline CDR1 reads MNHNS; CDR2 reads SASEGT. For the CDR3, the DNA is TGTGCCAGCCATCAGACTAGCGGGAATTACGAGCAGTACTTC. Its protein is CASHQTSGNYEQYF.

The sample holds a few counts of this clone. The chain links TRBV5-1 to TRBJ1-1; D not resolved. This CDR3 contains 14 residues. V gave up 0 bases and J gave up 4 bases, with 10 bases separating them. Per germline, CDR1 SGHRS and CDR2 YFSETQ. The CDR3 loop is CASSLAVVGTEAFF. Written as DNA, the CDR3 is TGCGCCAGCAGCTTGGCAGTGGTGGGCACTGAAGCTTTCTTT.

The chain has TRBV4-3 and TRBJ2-5, with 9 bases fitting TRBD1. V was pared by 3 bases and J by 5 bases, with 4 bases of the junction left unmatched. The CDR3 totals 14 residues. Per the germline V gene, CDR1 is LGHNA and CDR2 is YSLEER. The CDR3 protein is CASSHADRGETQYF. As DNA, the CDR3 is TGCGCCAGCAGCCATGCAGACAGGGGGGAGACCCAGTACTTC.

CDR3 bases: TGTGCCAGCAGCTTGGGGACAGTGGGTCCGAACACTGAAGCTTTCTTT. Amino acids: CASSLGTVGPNTEAFF. V usage is TRBV5-5 and J usage is TRBJ1-1; the D gene is possibly TRBD1 (6 bases). V lost 0 bases and J lost 1, with 13 bases in between. The CDR3 runs to 16 residues. CDR1 is SGHKS, CDR2 YYEKEE, per germline (reference sequence).